A selection of T cell receptor beta chains follows, all from one sample in a study of naive and memory T cell subsets. One entry per CDR3 protein results from TCRdb running MiXCR on the 5' RACE reads. The sample lists about 48,000 distinct CDR3 sequences; 4.7% were seen once. All receptors derive from a female donor in good health. CDR3s include the opening cysteine and the closing phenylalanine or tryptophan. The order of the fields is J gene, D gene, V gene, clone size, CDR3 DNA, CDR3 protein. The D gene is left open where the match is weak. A clone size is listed for some rows: how often the clone was seen (once, few, many), or a class if it is expanded.

J: TRBJ1-1
D: -
V: TRBV28
size: -
DNA: TGTGCCAGCAGTTTAGCGGGGACTCGCAACACTGAAGCTTTCTTT
CDR3: CASSLAGTRNTEAFF

J: TRBJ1-2
D: -
V: TRBV6-6
size: -
DNA: TGTGCCAGCAGTCAAGGACAGTCAGGCGGCGACACCTTC
CDR3: CASSQGQSGGDTF

J: TRBJ2-6
D: -
V: TRBV6-5
size: many
DNA: TGTGCCAGCAGTTCAGGTTCTGGGGCCAACGTCCTGACTTTC
CDR3: CASSSGSGANVLTF

J: TRBJ2-1
D: -
V: TRBV5-1
size: many
DNA: TGCGCCAGCAGCTTGGCCAGTTCCCCGAGGAGGACCTACAATGAGCAGTTCTTC
CDR3: CASSLASSPRRTYNEQFF

J: TRBJ2-2
D: TRBD2
V: TRBV4-1
size: many
DNA: TGCGCCAGCAGCCAAGGGGGGTTAGCGGGAGTAGGAACCGGGGAGCTGTTTTTT
CDR3: CASSQGGLAGVGTGELFF

J: TRBJ2-3
D: -
V: TRBV28
size: many
DNA: TGTGCCAGCGGTCTAGCGACTGGCTTTCCAGGCACAGATACGCAGTATTTT
CDR3: CASGLATGFPGTDTQYF

J: TRBJ1-5
D: -
V: TRBV29-1
size: many
DNA: TGCAGCGTCGCTGGGACCGCGAATCAGCCCCAGCATTTT
CDR3: CSVAGTANQPQHF

J: TRBJ1-2
D: -
V: TRBV10-2
size: many
DNA: TGCGCCAGCAGTGAAAAAAGAAACTATGGCTACACCTTC
CDR3: CASSEKRNYGYTF

J: TRBJ2-7
D: TRBD2
V: TRBV10-1
size: -
DNA: TGCGCCAGCAGTGAGTCGGACCTAGCGGGAGACAGCGAGCAGTACTTC
CDR3: CASSESDLAGDSEQYF

J: TRBJ2-7
D: -
V: TRBV28
size: many
DNA: TGTGCCAGCAGTTTACCCCGGGGAGGAACTACCTTC
CDR3: CASSLPRGGTTF

J: TRBJ2-5
D: TRBD2
V: TRBV10-2
size: many
DNA: TGCGCCAGCAGTAGGACTAGCGGGAGGGTCCAAGAGACCCAGTACTTC
CDR3: CASSRTSGRVQETQYF

J: TRBJ2-4
D: -
V: TRBV11-2
size: -
DNA: TGTGCCAGCAGCTTAGCTAATAACATTCAGTACTTC
CDR3: CASSLANNIQYF

J: TRBJ2-5
D: TRBD1
V: TRBV9
size: many
DNA: TGTGCCAGCAGCAAATTGGTAAGGCAGGGGGACCAAGAGACCCAGTACTTC
CDR3: CASSKLVRQGDQETQYF

J: TRBJ2-7
D: TRBD2
V: TRBV10-3
size: many
DNA: TGTGCCATCAGGATGGGGACTAGCGAACCCTACGAGCAGTACTTC
CDR3: CAIRMGTSEPYEQYF

J: TRBJ2-5
D: -
V: TRBV14
size: many
DNA: TGTGCCAGCAGCCAGGTTGGACGGACGTACCAAGAGACCCAGTACTTC
CDR3: CASSQVGRTYQETQYF

J: TRBJ2-4
D: -
V: TRBV4-1
size: many
DNA: TGCGCCAGCAGCCAAATAGGGCCAGGGATTTTGGACATTCAGTACTTC
CDR3: CASSQIGPGILDIQYF

J: TRBJ2-1
D: TRBD2
V: TRBV9
size: many
DNA: TGTGCCAGCAGCGTATCTCTCTACGGGGACTACTCCTACAATGAGCAGTTCTTC
CDR3: CASSVSLYGDYSYNEQFF

J: TRBJ1-1
D: -
V: TRBV12-3/TRBV12-4
size: many
DNA: TGTGCCAGCACCTCCTGGGGGACAACTAGGGGAGTAGCTTTCTTT
CDR3: CASTSWGTTRGVAFF

J: TRBJ2-1
D: -
V: TRBV19
size: -
DNA: TGTGCCAGTAAGGGTCTCCCCTTCGGAAATGAGCAGTTCTTC
CDR3: CASKGLPFGNEQFF

J: TRBJ1-1
D: -
V: TRBV6-2/TRBV6-3
size: many
DNA: TGTGCCAGCAGTTACAGGGATGGGAACACTGAAGCTTTCTTT
CDR3: CASSYRDGNTEAFF

J: TRBJ2-7
D: TRBD2
V: TRBV12-3/TRBV12-4
size: -
DNA: TGTGCCAGCAGGGCCAGCGGGAGCCTTGGGGGCTACGAGCAGTACTTC
CDR3: CASRASGSLGGYEQYF

J: TRBJ2-1
D: TRBD1
V: TRBV2
size: many
DNA: TGTGCCAGCAGTCTCGACAGGGTTTCCTACAATGAGCAGTTCTTC
CDR3: CASSLDRVSYNEQFF

J: TRBJ2-3
D: TRBD2
V: TRBV27
size: few
DNA: TGTGCCAGCTACCGCGGGGGGGTAGCAGATACGCAGTATTTT
CDR3: CASYRGGVADTQYF

J: TRBJ2-5
D: -
V: TRBV7-2
size: many
DNA: TGTGCCAGCAGCGGATTCCGCCTAGGCGAAGAGACCCAGTACTTC
CDR3: CASSGFRLGEETQYF

J: TRBJ2-5
D: TRBD1
V: TRBV19
size: many
DNA: TGTGCCAGTTCCTATGTACAGGGGTTTGAGACCCAGTACTTC
CDR3: CASSYVQGFETQYF

J: TRBJ2-7
D: -
V: TRBV28
size: many
DNA: TGTGCCAGCAGTTTCCGCAGGGAGTCTTCCGAGCAGTACTTC
CDR3: CASSFRRESSEQYF

J: TRBJ2-5
D: -
V: TRBV27
size: many
DNA: TGTGCCAGCAGTTTACTAGGGCCAGCGGAGACCCAGTACTTC
CDR3: CASSLLGPAETQYF

J: TRBJ2-7
D: -
V: TRBV20-1
size: -
DNA: TGCAGTGCGAGACTGGTAGCCTACGAGCAGTACTTC
CDR3: CSARLVAYEQYF

J: TRBJ1-5
D: -
V: TRBV18
size: many
DNA: TGTGCCAGCTCACCAGGGGCAGCTAGCAATCAGCCCCAGCATTTT
CDR3: CASSPGAASNQPQHF

J: TRBJ2-7
D: -
V: TRBV5-6
size: many
DNA: TGTGCCAGCAGCTTGGTGGTGGGGTCCTACGAGCAGTACTTC
CDR3: CASSLVVGSYEQYF

J: TRBJ1-4
D: -
V: TRBV29-1
size: many
DNA: TGCAGCGTTGATACAGGGCTAAATGAAAAACTGTTTTTT
CDR3: CSVDTGLNEKLFF

J: TRBJ2-1
D: -
V: TRBV10-3
size: many
DNA: TGTGCCATCAGTGAGGGGGACAGCGGGGTCTACAATGAGCAGTTCTTC
CDR3: CAISEGDSGVYNEQFF

J: TRBJ2-3
D: TRBD2
V: TRBV20-1
size: many
DNA: TGCAGTGCCCGCCTCCCCTTTAGCGGGAGCGCAGATACGCAGTATTTT
CDR3: CSARLPFSGSADTQYF

J: TRBJ2-3
D: -
V: TRBV2
size: many
DNA: TGTGCCAGCAACCCGGGACTTCATACGCAGTATTTT
CDR3: CASNPGLHTQYF

J: TRBJ2-3
D: TRBD1
V: TRBV29-1
size: many
DNA: TGCAGCGTTATGGGGACAGCCGGCACAGATACGCAGTATTTT
CDR3: CSVMGTAGTDTQYF

J: TRBJ1-1
D: -
V: TRBV29-1
size: many
DNA: TGCAGCGTTGAAGATCGACAGGTCGACCTGAACACTGAAGCTTTCTTT
CDR3: CSVEDRQVDLNTEAFF

J: TRBJ1-5
D: -
V: TRBV28
size: many
DNA: TGTGCCAGCAGTTTGATGCAACCCAATCAGCCCCAGCATTTT
CDR3: CASSLMQPNQPQHF

J: TRBJ2-2
D: -
V: TRBV24-1
size: many
DNA: TGTGCCACCAGTGATAGGGGGACGGTGAACACCGGGGAGCTGTTTTTT
CDR3: CATSDRGTVNTGELFF

J: TRBJ1-1
D: -
V: TRBV20-1
size: few
DNA: TGCAGTGCACCGGGGCTCCGGAACACTGAAGCTTTCTTT
CDR3: CSAPGLRNTEAFF

J: TRBJ1-6
D: -
V: TRBV20-1
size: -
DNA: TGCAGTGCTAGATCAGGCCTCTCCTATAATTCACCCCTCCACTTT
CDR3: CSARSGLSYNSPLHF